Shown below are 15 T cell receptor beta chains from a single sample sequenced in a study of early T cells in non-severe SARS-CoV-2 infection. One entry per CDR3 protein, called by TCRdb with MiXCR from the 5' RACE reads. This sample has about 19,000 distinct CDR3 sequences, with roughly 6% found just once. Material: whole blood. Receptor source: an adult who was a healthcare worker with PCR-confirmed SARS-CoV-2 infection or an uninfected control (not recorded which).

By sample fraction, this clonotype is medium-sized. Written as DNA, the CDR3 is TGCGCCAGCAGCCAGGGACTAGCGGGGTACGAGCAGTACTTC. It specifies CASSQGLAGYEQYF. The rearrangement uses TRBV5-1 and TRBJ2-7, with 13 bases identical to TRBD2. J lost 4 bases, V lost 4 bases, and 2 bases had no gene match. The germline CDR1 and CDR2 sequences are SGHRS and YFSETQ. The CDR3 has 14 amino acids.

This clonotype was recorded at least ten times. This rearrangement joins TRBV29-1 to TRBJ2-1, with D possibly called TRBD1 or TRBD2 (5 bases each). Looked up from germline, CDR1 is SQVTM and CDR2 is ANQGSEA. CDR3 length: 12 residues. V was shortened by 1 base and J by 8 bases, with 9 bases between the two germline ends. CDR3 nucleotides: TGCAGCGTTGAAGGGCGAGGGGATGAGCAGTTCTTC. This gives the protein CSVEGRGDEQFF.

The table lists this clonotype with many counts. This chain uses TRBV6-5 with TRBJ2-7; no reliable D call. The germline V gene has CDR1 MNHEY and CDR2 SVGAGI. This CDR3 is 14 amino acids long. V lost 0 bases and J lost 5, with 11 bases in between. CDR3 loop: CASSYSRQGHEQYF. CDR3 in DNA: TGTGCCAGCAGTTACTCGCGTCAAGGCCACGAGCAGTACTTC.

Within the sample, this clonotype is medium-sized. This chain links TRBV20-1 with TRBJ2-1; 16 nucleotides match TRBD2. V dropped 6 bases and J dropped 6; count of bases not matched to a gene: 8. The germline V gene has CDR1 DFQATT and CDR2 SNEGSKA (reference sequence). There are 16 residues in the CDR3. The CDR3 bases are TGCAGTGCGAAAGGGACTAGCGGGAGGGATGTCAATGAGCAGTTCTTC. Translating gives CSAKGTSGRDVNEQFF.

In its sample, this clonotype was seen many times. The V gene is TRBV14, the J gene TRBJ1-1; D is ambiguous. Germline V gene data show CDR1 as SGHDN and CDR2 as FVKESK. The CDR3 is made up of 13 amino acids. V lost 0 bases, J lost 6 bases, and 8 bases lay in between. The CDR3 region has the DNA TGTGCCAGCAGCCAAGAGTTCAGCTCTGAAGCTTTCTTT. The encoded protein is CASSQEFSSEAFF.

As for this clonotype: A much larger clone lies one base from this, so it may be a read error. The CDR3, as DNA: TGCGCCAGCAGCTACCTTACAGGGAGCTCCTACAAGCAGTACTTC. It codes for CASSYLTGSSYKQYF. This chain joins TRBV5-1 and TRBJ2-7; the D gene is possibly TRBD1 (6 bases). From germline, CDR1 is SGHRS and CDR2 YFSETQ. This CDR3 has 15 residues.

The CDR3: CASSLVPAGEGPQYF. The CDR3 coding sequence is TGTGCCAGCAGCTTAGTCCCAGCGGGAGAGGGGCCGCAGTATTTT. This sequence joins TRBV7-6 and TRBJ2-3; TRBD2 matches at 8 bases. The trim removed 1 base at V and 10 bases at J, leaving 10 bases unmatched. The CDR3 is made up of 15 amino acids. Germline CDR1 is SGHVS and CDR2 is FNYEAQ.

This clonotype is labeled as medium-sized. V and J are TRBV10-3 and TRBJ2-5; 9 positions match TRBD2. V was clipped by 4 bases and J by 3 bases; unmatched bases: 3. The CDR3 is 14 amino acids. Germline CDR1 and CDR2: ENHRY and SYGVKD. The DNA of the CDR3 is TGTGCCATCAGTGCGACTAGCGGAGAAGAGACCCAGTACTTC. This encodes CAISATSGEETQYF.

This clonotype is medium-sized. The chain employs TRBV10-2 and TRBJ2-1; 7 bases align to TRBD2. The CDR3 loop spans 17 amino acids. Germline V gene sequence: CDR1 WSHSY, CDR2 SAAADI. The ends lost 2 bases at V and 7 bases at J; junction bases unmatched: 14. The DNA for the CDR3 is TGCGCCAGCAGTGAGATGTGGATTTGGGAGGGCCGTAATGAGCAGTTCTTC. Translating gives CASSEMWIWEGRNEQFF.

At least ten counts were recorded for this clonotype. This chain connects TRBV3-1 to TRBJ2-1; TRBD2 matches at 8 bases. Germline V gene sequence: CDR1 LGHDT, CDR2 YNNKEL (reference sequence). Trimming took 1 base from V and 3 from J; bases not matched to a gene: 5. This CDR3 region has 16 residues. In DNA, the CDR3 is TGTGCCAGCAGCCAAGCAACGCGGGAGGTCTACAATGAGCAGTTCTTC. This gives the protein CASSQATREVYNEQFF.

By share of the sample, this clonotype is medium-sized. J is TRBJ2-2 and V is TRBV29-1, with 7 bases lining up with TRBD2. With V trimmed by 0 bases and J by 0 bases, 4 bases remained unmatched. From germline, CDR1 is SQVTM and CDR2 ANQGSEA. This CDR3 region has 16 residues. The CDR3 reads CSVEDWEGPNTGELFF. The CDR3 region has the DNA TGCAGCGTTGAAGATTGGGAGGGTCCGAACACCGGGGAGCTGTTTTTT.

At least ten counts were recorded for this clonotype. The chain links TRBV9 to TRBJ2-3; 8 positions match TRBD2. Germline V gene lookup returns CDR1 SGDLS and CDR2 YYNGEE. V lost 2 bases and J lost 6; bases outside the gene matches: 5. The CDR3 sequence is 14 residues long. CDR3 in DNA: TGTGCCAGCAGCGTCGGACTAGCCCCCGATACGCAGTATTTT. Amino acid sequence: CASSVGLAPDTQYF.

This clonotype was detected many times. The chain carries TRBV20-1 and TRBJ2-7; the D is unclear. Germline assignment: CDR1 DFQATT and CDR2 SNEGSKA (reference sequence). Trimming took off 0 bases at V and 2 bases at J, with 11 bases between the two ends. The length of the CDR3 is 14 residues. As DNA, the CDR3 is TGCAGTGCTAGAGACCACAGTGAGGCCTACGAGCAGTACTTC. Translating it yields CSARDHSEAYEQYF.

This clonotype was counted at least ten times. The chain links TRBV30 to TRBJ1-1, with 9 positions matching TRBD1. Germline V gives CDR1 GTSNPN, CDR2 SVGIG (reference sequence). After removal of 5 bases from V and 0 bases from J, the junction contained 7 bases not matched to a gene. This CDR3 contains 15 residues. CDR3 sequence reads: CAWGGQGGLNTEAFF. The CDR3, as DNA: TGTGCCTGGGGGGGACAGGGCGGTTTGAACACTGAAGCTTTCTTT.

This clonotype came up many times. V is TRBV7-9 and J is TRBJ2-1, with no clear D. The length of the CDR3 is 12 residues. Trimming removed 1 base at V and 8 bases at J, with 6 bases between. Germline V gives CDR1 SEHNR, CDR2 FQNEAQ (reference sequence). CDR3 sequence: CASSLGPDEQFF. CDR3 nucleotides: TGTGCCAGCAGCTTAGGGCCCGATGAGCAGTTCTTC.